Listed below are T cell receptor beta chains from one sample, sequenced in a study of T-cell memory formation after mild COVID-19. TCRdb passed the 5' RACE reads through MiXCR, listing each CDR3 protein once. This sample has hundreds of thousands of distinct CDR3 sequences; approximately 19% occur once, and the top ten carry around 12%. Input material: PBMCs or a T cell subset sorted from them (not recorded which). These receptor sequences come from an adult woman who had mild COVID-19 (a few samples of this study predate the infection). Cell type and time point are not known. Both conserved end residues are trimmed from each CDR3. Fields, in order: V gene, CDR3 length, clone size, CDR3 protein. Clone size appears in some rows only: once, few, many, or a class for an expanded clone.

v_call: TRBV4-2; cdr3_length: 13; clone_size: few; cdr3_aa: ASSQEVGGGQPQH
v_call: TRBV7-9; cdr3_length: 11; clone_size: few; cdr3_aa: ASSSGEIYEQY
v_call: TRBV7-9; cdr3_length: 11; clone_size: few; cdr3_aa: ASRSEDEPQQF
v_call: TRBV7-9; cdr3_length: 10; clone_size: NA; cdr3_aa: ASSSLSDEQY
v_call: TRBV7-6; cdr3_length: 12; clone_size: few; cdr3_aa: ASSLDGPNQPQH
v_call: TRBV29-1; cdr3_length: 13; clone_size: NA; cdr3_aa: SVEEGDRVGNEQF
v_call: TRBV7-2; cdr3_length: 15; clone_size: NA; cdr3_aa: ASSLGWSVTYTDTQY
v_call: TRBV12-3/TRBV12-4; cdr3_length: 13; clone_size: few; cdr3_aa: ASSPSGQGPTEAF
v_call: TRBV2; cdr3_length: 10; clone_size: NA; cdr3_aa: ASSEKRGTRY
v_call: TRBV24-1; cdr3_length: 12; clone_size: few; cdr3_aa: ATSEPGQRETQY
v_call: TRBV14; cdr3_length: 14; clone_size: once; cdr3_aa: ASSQEVWAGNEKLF
v_call: TRBV6-5; cdr3_length: 11; clone_size: NA; cdr3_aa: ASIPPGNTEAF
v_call: TRBV5-1; cdr3_length: 13; clone_size: few; cdr3_aa: ASSLTGDRADTQY
v_call: TRBV6-6; cdr3_length: 14; clone_size: NA; cdr3_aa: ASSSGGHTRGDTQY
v_call: TRBV5-5; cdr3_length: 11; clone_size: many; cdr3_aa: ASSLASSYGYT